This T cell receptor beta chain was obtained from a study of T cells in Graves' hyperthyroidism and ophthalmopathy. Study-level information: Peripheral blood samples were taken at initial diagnosis, prior to any treatment.

Findings of the study overall: Most thyroid clonotypes with frequency above 0.001 were detected in blood. Ophthalmopathy stood apart from stable hyperthyroidism in a 13 V-J model. Before onset, ophthalmopathy was predicted by the model a median approximately 6.5 months earlier.

The CDR3 has 15 amino acids. V dropped 3 bases and J dropped 3 bases, with 12 bases sitting between them. Germline values: CDR1 SGHAT, CDR2 FQNNGV. On this clonotype: Antigen unknown.

Amplified TCR beta CDR3 regions came from RNA transcripts. With the HTBI primer set, the TCR CDR3 went through a first round of RT-PCR. Each CDR3 protein gets one entry after TCRdb re-called the multiplex PCR reads with MiXCR. In the table there are about 580,000 distinct CDR3 sequences, over 11% of which are singletons. This receptor was identified in a woman aged 25 to 45 with Graves' hyperthyroidism that later progressed to Graves' ophthalmopathy. The chain recombines TRBV11-2 with TRBJ2-1, with a weak D call TRBD2 (6 bases). Sequencing used blood. For the CDR3, the DNA is TGTGCCAGCAGCTTTGGGGGACTCGGCTACAATGAGCAGTTCTTC. Its protein is CASSFGGLGYNEQFF.